This T cell receptor (beta chain) came from a study of blood T cell repertoires in COVID-19. TCRdb's copy holds only in-frame clones and misses some; the assay was immunoSEQ multiplex PCR. This table has some 200,000 clones, approximately 80% appearing once. As for this clone: Different DNA sequences within this sample yield the same CDR3.

Germline V gene sequence: CDR1 WNHNN, CDR2 SYGVQD (reference sequence). The ends were cut back, 2 bases at V and 1 base at J, with 9 bases in the middle. The CDR3 loop spans 14 amino acids. The gene calls are TRBV10-1 and TRBJ2-7; tentatively, D is TRBD2 (6 bases). The sample comprised PBMCs or T cells enriched from blood (not recorded which). The TCR was taken from a man between 35 and 55 years old who had recovered from COVID-19. The CDR3 loop reads CASSELASSYEQYF. In nucleotides, the CDR3 is TGCGCCAGCAGTGAGCTAGCGTCGTCCTACGAGCAGTACTTC.